This T cell receptor beta chain was identified during a study of PD-1 blockade in classical Hodgkin lymphoma. Each patient's relapse followed autologous stem cell transplantation, and brentuximab vedotin exposure varied. Study findings and constraints: Initiation of nivolumab under 1 year after ASCT led to exclusion of patients. Complete responders' baseline diversity resembled that of newly diagnosed patients. TCR diversity in CD4+, not CD8+, cells rose significantly by C4D1.

The sample holds a few counts of this clone. Its antigen is not identified. The CDR3 sequence is 17 residues long. V shed 4 bases and J 1 base; nucleotides not matched to a gene: 10. CDR1 and CDR2 (germline): LGHNA, YSLEER. Data came from immunoSEQ multiplex PCR; TCRdb stores just in-frame clones and leaves some out. Here the sample spans around 42,000 clones, 60% to 75% being singletons. This sample comprised peripheral blood mononuclear cells (PBMCs), obtained at baseline. V is TRBV4-3 and J is TRBJ2-1, with 7 bases lining up with TRBD2. This clonotype was sampled from a human donor with classical Hodgkin lymphoma. The CDR3 region is CASSPYLAGDSYNEQFF. CDR3 bases: TGCGCCAGCAGCCCGTACCTCGCGGGGGATTCCTACAATGAGCAGTTCTTC.